This T cell receptor (beta chain) comes out of a study of early T cells in non-severe SARS-CoV-2 infection. Study-wide context: The authors sequenced bulk RNA from unsorted whole blood, leaving chains unpaired.

This clonotype was recorded a few times. As yet, its antigen is unknown. The CDR3 spans 14 residues. CDR1 and CDR2 from the germline V gene are SGHTA and FQGNSA. Deletions cut 4 bases from V and 6 bases from J, with 15 bases between. Unique molecular identifiers (one per individual cDNA molecule) were attached. TCRdb reanalysed the 5' RACE reads using MiXCR and keeps one entry per CDR3 protein. The data show about 83,000 distinct CDR3 sequences, about 9.4% seen once. Study observations and caveats: VDJdb-based matching was biased toward anti-spike CD8 responses and missed private and CD4 specificities.

This specimen consisted of whole blood, obtained at baseline. This TCR derives from an adult who was a healthcare worker with PCR-confirmed SARS-CoV-2 infection or an uninfected control (not recorded which). The chain recombines TRBV7-2 with TRBJ1-2, with D maybe TRBD1 (6 bases). The CDR3 spells CASSSTGSRNGYTF. The CDR3 DNA is TGTGCCAGCAGCTCCACAGGGAGTCGGAATGGCTACACCTTC.